Each of the 26 T cell receptor beta chains below was sequenced from the same sample in a study of T-cell memory formation after mild COVID-19. TCRdb analysed the 5' RACE reads with MiXCR anew, one entry per CDR3 protein. The sample yields 250,000 to 350,000 distinct CDR3 sequences, approximately 15% seen once. Source material: PBMCs or a T cell subset sorted from them (not recorded which). The receptors shown here come from a man between 18 and 29 years old who had mild COVID-19 (a few samples of this study predate the infection). Cell type and time point are not known.

The chain carries TRBV4-2 and TRBJ1-2, with a possible D match to TRBD1 (5 bases). CDR3 size: 16 residues. The V end lost 4 bases, the J end lost 4 bases, and 19 bases lay between the germline ends. CDR1 LGHNA and CDR2 YNFKEQ come from the germline V gene. The CDR3 bases are TGTGCCAGCAGCCCACCCCGCGGGGGAGGAATCTATGGCTACACCTTC. Translation: CASSPPRGGGIYGYTF.

This clonotype appeared a few times. The V and J genes are TRBV5-1 and TRBJ2-1; 9 bases are a match to TRBD2. This CDR3 contains 16 residues. CDR1 is SGHRS, CDR2 YFSETQ, per germline. V trimming: 1 base; J trimming: 3 bases; junction bases outside the gene matches: 5. CDR3 coding DNA: TGCGCCAGCAGCTTGCGGCCTAGCGGGGTCTACAATGAGCAGTTCTTC. The encoded protein is CASSLRPSGVYNEQFF.

There are many counts of this clonotype. V and J are TRBV6-6 and TRBJ2-3; D ambiguous. The germline gives CDR1 MNHNY, CDR2 SVGAGI (reference sequence). The CDR3 totals 12 residues. Trimming cost V 6 bases and J 4 bases, with 8 bases left between them. CDR3 nucleotide sequence: TGTGCCAGCAGCTCAGTAGCAGATACGCAGTATTTT. It is translated as CASSSVADTQYF.

This clonotype appeared a few times. This chain uses TRBV2 with TRBJ2-7; D ambiguous. Germline assignment: CDR1 SNHLY and CDR2 FYNNEI. The V and J ends lost 5 bases and 0 bases respectively, with 32 bases between them. CDR3 length: 21 residues. The CDR3 nucleotides read TGTGCCAGCAGTCCCAGCCGGTGGCAGGAACCACTTCAGCCTCCCTCCTACGAGCAGTACGTC. This translates into CASSPSRWQEPLQPPSYEQYV.

This chain connects TRBV5-1 to TRBJ2-5; tentatively, D is TRBD1 (5 bases). CDR3 length equals 13 residues. Germline V lookup: CDR1 SGHRS, CDR2 YFSETQ. Trimming took off 4 bases at V and 2 bases at J, with 9 bases between the two ends. The CDR3 DNA is TGCGCCAGCAGCGGGGCAGGACAAGAGACCCAGTACTTC. Residues: CASSGAGQETQYF.

The V call is TRBV18, the J call TRBJ2-1; tentatively, D is TRBD2 (5 bases). The CDR3 length is 12 residues. Germline CDR1 KGHSH, CDR2 LQKENI. Trimming removed 2 bases at V and 12 bases at J, with 11 bases between. CDR3 residues: CASSPSAAGQFF. DNA of the CDR3: TGTGCCAGCTCACCATCCGCCGCGGGGCAGTTCTTC.

This clonotype was seen only a few times. V is TRBV7-9 and J is TRBJ2-1, with TRBD2 identical over 8 bases. Germline trimming cut 3 bases from V and 16 bases from J; bases unmatched to any gene: 14. The CDR3 contains 14 residues. Germline CDR1 is SEHNR and CDR2 is FQNEAQ (reference sequence). CDR3 nucleotide sequence: TGTGCCAGCAGCTTTAGGGAGCCGACTAGCGAGACCTTCTTC. It is translated as CASSFREPTSETFF.

The chain combines TRBV9 with TRBJ2-5; D is uncertain. V lost 0 bases, J lost 1 base, and 7 bases lay in between. The CDR3 totals 14 residues. Germline V gene lookup returns CDR1 SGDLS and CDR2 YYNGEE. In DNA form, the CDR3 reads TGTGCCAGCAGCGTAGCGAGAGGCCAAGAGACCCAGTACTTC. Translating it yields CASSVARGQETQYF.

V is TRBV7-2 and J is TRBJ2-1; TRBD1 or TRBD2 may be the D gene (5 bases each). Germline CDR1 reads SGHTA; CDR2 reads FQGNSA. V was cut by 4 bases and J by 10 bases, with 11 bases left in between. The CDR3 covers 12 residues. In DNA form, the CDR3 reads TGTGCCAGCAGCTCGAGGGGCTGGGAGCAGTTCTTC. Amino acid sequence: CASSSRGWEQFF. Full variable domain (remainder filled in from reference TRBV7-2 and TRBJ2-1): GAGVSQSPSNKVTEKGKDVELRCDPISGHTALYWYRQSLGQGLEFLIYFQGNSAPDKSGLPSDRFSAERTGGSVSTLTIQRTQQEDSAVYLCASSSRGWEQFFGPGTRLTVL.

The chain has TRBV20-1 and TRBJ1-5; D gene unclear. The V gene's germline CDR1 is DFQATT and CDR2 SNEGSKA (reference sequence). V was trimmed by 4 bases and J by 2 bases, leaving 6 bases between them. CDR3 size: 12 residues. DNA for the CDR3: TGCAGTGCTACCGACGGCAATCAGCCCCAGCATTTT. Encoded protein: CSATDGNQPQHF.

This chain connects TRBV5-6 to TRBJ1-6; the match to TRBD1 covers 9 bases. CDR1 and CDR2 from the germline V gene are SGHDT and YYEEEE. The CDR3 length is 14 residues. Trimming cost V 4 bases and J 9 bases; bases outside gene matches: 5. CDR3 amino acids: CASSATGGISPLHF. In DNA, the CDR3 is TGTGCCAGCAGCGCAACAGGGGGCATTTCACCCCTCCACTTT.

The chain has TRBV18 and TRBJ2-1, with 10 bases lining up with TRBD1. CDR1 is KGHSH, CDR2 LQKENI, per germline. V gave up 4 bases and J gave up 7 bases; unmatched junction bases: 1. This CDR3 is built from 13 residues. The CDR3 loop is CASSRQGANEQFF. Written as DNA, the CDR3 is TGTGCCAGCTCACGACAGGGGGCGAATGAGCAGTTCTTC.

The rearrangement links TRBV11-2 to TRBJ2-1, with 12 nucleotides matching TRBD2. This CDR3 comprises 16 residues. CDR1 and CDR2 (germline): SGHAT, FQNNGV. With 5 bases clipped from V and 8 bases from J, the junction kept 10 bases outside the gene matches. This CDR3 reads CASSPDGLAGLDEQFF. CDR3 nucleotide sequence: TGTGCCAGCAGCCCCGATGGACTAGCGGGGCTGGATGAGCAGTTCTTC.

V gene TRBV19 combines with J gene TRBJ1-3; D is unresolved. The germline gives CDR1 LNHDA, CDR2 SQIVND (reference sequence). CDR3 size: 14 residues. V lost 5 bases, J lost 1 base, and 9 bases lay in between. The DNA of the CDR3 is TGTGCCAGTAGTCAAGAGGGATCTGGAAACACCATATATTTT. Protein product: CASSQEGSGNTIYF.

The chain carries TRBV7-6 and TRBJ1-5; 7 bases are a match to TRBD1. The V gene's germline CDR1 is SGHVS and CDR2 FNYEAQ. J gave up 7 bases and V 1 base, and 7 bases lay outside the gene matches. This CDR3 spans 15 amino acids. CDR3 amino acids: CASSLGHNRGQPQHF. Here the CDR3 DNA reads TGTGCCAGCAGCTTAGGCCACAACAGGGGCCAGCCCCAGCATTTT.

This clonotype occurred a few times. This chain connects TRBV20-1 to TRBJ2-1; 15 bases line up with TRBD2. The CDR3 is 19 amino acids. After removal of 4 bases from V and 9 bases from J, the junction contained 19 bases not matched to a gene. The germline gives CDR1 DFQATT, CDR2 SNEGSKA (reference sequence). This chain's CDR3 is CSAIEGTSGLAGGRREQFF. CDR3 coding DNA: TGCAGTGCTATAGAAGGAACGTCGGGACTAGCGGGGGGCCGTCGTGAGCAGTTCTTC.

This clonotype was counted at least ten times. V and J are TRBV29-1 and TRBJ2-1; D is possibly TRBD1 (6 bases). CDR1 is SQVTM, CDR2 ANQGSEA, per germline. This CDR3 has 14 amino acids. The V gene lost 7 bases and the J gene lost 7 bases, with 20 bases spanning the gap. CDR3: CSAARGQGGNEQFF. As DNA, the CDR3 is TGCAGCGCGGCCAGGGGACAAGGTGGAAATGAGCAGTTCTTC.

V usage is TRBV12-3 or TRBV12-4 and J usage is TRBJ2-1; D might be TRBD2 (7 bases). There are 15 residues in the CDR3. V was pared by 6 bases and J by 5 bases, with 17 bases between. CDR3 coding DNA: TGTGCCAGCAGGGCGGTGGGGGGGCCGAACAATGAGCAGTTCTTC. This codes for CASRAVGGPNNEQFF.

This chain links TRBV6-5 with TRBJ2-7, with 8 bases fitting TRBD1. The CDR3 is made up of 14 amino acids. Germline V gene data show CDR1 as MNHEY and CDR2 as SVGAGI. The V segment lost 5 bases and the J segment 1 base; nucleotides outside the gene matches: 4. CDR3 sequence reads: CASSTWTGSYEQYF. CDR3 coding DNA: TGTGCCAGCAGTACATGGACAGGGTCCTACGAGCAGTACTTC.

This clonotype was counted a single time. This rearrangement joins TRBV7-3 to TRBJ2-2, with D unresolved. Deletions cut 5 bases from V and 3 bases from J, with 13 bases between. The CDR3 is made up of 15 amino acids. Looked up from germline, CDR1 is SGHTA and CDR2 is FQGTGA. CDR3 protein: CASSSSPGYTGELFF. CDR3 nucleotides: TGTGCCAGCAGCAGCAGTCCAGGCTACACCGGGGAGCTGTTTTTT. The whole variable domain, filled in from reference TRBV7-3 and TRBJ2-2, reads GAGVSQTPSNKVTEKGKYVELRCDPISGHTALYWYRQSLGQGPEFLIYFQGTGAADDSGLPNDRFFAVRPEGSVSTLKIQRTERGDSAVYLCASSSSPGYTGELFFGEGSRLTVL.

This clonotype has more than one count but fewer than ten. The rearrangement joins TRBV10-3 to TRBJ1-2; D unresolved. Deletions cut 6 bases from V and 8 bases from J, with 16 bases between. The CDR3 extends over 13 amino acids. The germline V gene encodes CDR1 ENHRY and CDR2 SYGVKD. Here the CDR3 reads CAIRTREGKGYTF. For the CDR3, the DNA is TGTGCCATCAGGACGAGGGAGGGTAAAGGCTACACCTTC.

The rearrangement joins TRBV4-2 to TRBJ1-5; D is possibly TRBD1 (6 bases). Germline V gene data show CDR1 as LGHNA and CDR2 as YNFKEQ. CDR3 length: 17 residues. The V end lost 5 bases, the J end lost 0 bases, and 17 bases lay between the germline ends. The CDR3 sequence is CASSSGQRIYSNQPQHF. The CDR3 nucleotides are TGTGCCAGCAGCAGTGGACAGAGAATTTATAGCAATCAGCCCCAGCATTTT.

This clonotype showed up just a few times. The V call is TRBV6-6, the J call TRBJ1-2; D unresolved. Germline CDR1 reads MNHNY; CDR2 reads SVGAGI (reference sequence). This CDR3 has 13 residues. Trimming cost V 10 bases and J 4 bases, with 16 bases left between them. The CDR3 loop reads CATRTVGGYGYTF. The CDR3 DNA is TGTGCCACGCGAACGGTTGGAGGCTATGGCTACACCTTC.

The CDR3 spells CASSLGRSDEQYF. DNA of the CDR3: TGTGCCAGCAGTTTAGGAAGGAGTGACGAGCAGTACTTC. The chain is built from TRBV12-3 or TRBV12-4 and TRBJ2-7; D not certain. The CDR3 has 13 amino acids. Trimming removed 1 base at V and 5 bases at J, with 9 bases between.

This clonotype was found once. The rearrangement links TRBV6-6 to TRBJ1-1; D is perhaps TRBD1 (6 bases). Germline-derived CDR1 and CDR2 are MNHNY and SVGAGI (reference sequence). V was clipped by 3 bases and J by 4 bases, with 15 bases between them. This CDR3 region has 15 residues. The CDR3: CASSYSPTGLTEAFF. The CDR3 DNA sequence: TGTGCCAGCAGTTATTCCCCAACAGGGCTCACTGAAGCTTTCTTT.

The table lists this clonotype with a few counts. The CDR3 DNA sequence: TGTGCCAGCAGCCAGAGCGGGCTGGGTACGCAGTATTTT. It translates to CASSQSGLGTQYF. The rearrangement joins TRBV5-6 to TRBJ2-3, with a tentative D call TRBD2 (6 bases). This CDR3 is built from 13 residues. Germline values: CDR1 SGHDT, CDR2 YYEEEE. V lost 4 bases and J lost 8, with 14 bases in between.